These 18 T cell receptor beta chains came from one sample sequenced in a study of shared clonotypes between healthy human individuals. Naive CD8 cells were CD45RO-negative, positively selected for CCR7, excluding terminally differentiated effector memory CD45RA+ cells. TCRdb keeps only in-frame clones here, not all; method: immunoSEQ multiplex PCR. The sample includes hundreds of thousands of clones, 95% of them seen just once. Sequenced sample: naive CD8+ T cells sorted from blood. Receptor source: a woman between 25 and 40 years old in good health.

For this clone: A read error may account for a junction end that differs from germline. The CDR3 DNA follows: TGTGCCAGCATTGAAACAGTCATGAACACTGAAGCTTTCTTT. This translates into CASIETVMNTEAFF. The V call is TRBV2, the J call TRBJ1-1; the D is unclear. Germline loops: CDR1 SNHLY, CDR2 FYNNEI. The CDR3 consists of 14 residues.

On this clone itself: The junction and the germline gene differ at one end; a read error may be behind it. The V and J genes are TRBV4-1 and TRBJ2-5; the match to TRBD2 covers 7 bases. Gene TRBJ2-7 matches the end of the DNA better, so the J call may be wrong. The CDR3 runs 14 residues. Germline CDR1 is MGHRA and CDR2 is YSYEKL. The CDR3 nucleotides are TGTGCCAGCAGCCCGGGACTACTACTATACGAGCAGTACTTC. It yields the protein CASSPGLLLYEQYF.

The genes are TRBV6-6 and TRBJ2-1, with D perhaps TRBD1 (5 bases). Trimming stripped 8 bases from V and 5 bases from J, with 16 bases between. This CDR3 is 14 amino acids long. CDR1 and CDR2 (germline): MNHNY, SVGAGI (reference sequence). CDR3 sequence reads: CASYHPGLNNEQFF. The DNA of the CDR3 is TGTGCCAGCTACCATCCAGGGCTGAACAATGAGCAGTTCTTC.

This chain joins TRBV18 and TRBJ1-1; D gene uncertain. Trimming took 0 bases from V and 3 from J, leaving 11 bases between them. Germline CDR1 reads KGHSH; CDR2 reads LQKENI. The CDR3 sequence is 15 residues long. This CDR3 is CASSPPGSWDTEAFF. The CDR3 DNA reads TGTGCCAGCTCACCACCGGGGTCATGGGACACTGAAGCTTTCTTT.

The chain is built from TRBV27 and TRBJ1-1, with D perhaps matching TRBD1 (5 bases). Germline-derived CDR1 and CDR2 are MNHEY and SMNVEV (reference sequence). The CDR3 has 14 amino acids. Trimming pared 3 bases from V and 5 bases from J, leaving 13 bases between. The DNA for the CDR3 is TGTGCCAGCAGTTTCCTGGGGCAAGGGACTGAAGCTTTCTTT. As protein: CASSFLGQGTEAFF.

Comments on this clone: The same CDR3 is also encoded by other DNA sequences in this sample. The chain recombines TRBV18 with TRBJ2-1, with D uncertain. The CDR3 consists of 14 residues. Trimming took off 3 bases at V and 0 bases at J, with 6 bases between the two ends. In germline, CDR1 is KGHSH, CDR2 LQKENI. Here the CDR3 reads CASSPASSYNEQFF. In DNA, the CDR3 is TGTGCCAGCTCACCGGCGAGCTCCTACAATGAGCAGTTCTTC.

This chain connects TRBV11-3 to TRBJ2-7; D is uncertain. Germline loops: CDR1 SGHNT, CDR2 YENEEA. The length of the CDR3 is 11 residues. The V end lost 5 bases, the J end lost 6 bases, and 8 bases lay between the germline ends. The DNA of the CDR3 is TGTGCCAGCAGCCCCTCCGCCGAGCAGTACTTC. Translation: CASSPSAEQYF. Combining the CDR3 with reference TRBV11-3 and TRBJ2-7 gives the whole variable domain EAGVVQSPRYKIIEKKQPVAFWCNPISGHNTLYWYLQNLGQGPELLIRYENEEAVDDSQLPKDRFSAERLKGVDSTLKIQPAELGDSAVYLCASSPSAEQYFGPGTRLTVT.

The rearrangement links TRBV2 to TRBJ2-1; D gene ambiguous. The V gene lost 0 bases and the J gene lost 8 bases, with 11 bases spanning the gap. The CDR3 runs 14 residues. Germline V gives CDR1 SNHLY, CDR2 FYNNEI. The CDR3 is CASSEAAPVDEQFF. CDR3 bases: TGTGCCAGCAGTGAAGCAGCCCCCGTGGATGAGCAGTTCTTC. Full variable domain (rest looked up from reference TRBV2 and TRBJ2-1): EPEVTQTPSHQVTQMGQEVILRCVPISNHLYFYWYRQILGQKVEFLVSFYNNEISEKSEIFDDQFSVERPDGSNFTLKIRSTKLEDSAMYFCASSEAAPVDEQFFGPGTRLTVL.

The V call is TRBV29-1, the J call TRBJ1-1; D is possibly TRBD1 (5 bases). Germline V gives CDR1 SQVTM, CDR2 ANQGSEA. The V end lost 4 bases, the J end lost 0 bases, and 12 bases lay between the germline ends. The CDR3 covers 14 residues. The CDR3 coding sequence is TGCAGCGTTGTGGGGGGGTCCATGAACACTGAAGCTTTCTTT. Its protein is CSVVGGSMNTEAFF.

With regard to this clone: Different DNA sequences within this sample yield the same CDR3. This chain joins TRBV5-4 and TRBJ2-7; either TRBD1 or TRBD2 may supply D (5 bases each). This CDR3 has 14 amino acids. V was clipped by 0 bases and J by 1 base, with 8 bases between them. Germline CDR1 and CDR2: SGHNT and YYREEE (reference sequence). The CDR3 loop is CASSLGGESYEQYF. The CDR3 DNA follows: TGTGCCAGCAGCTTGGGAGGGGAGTCCTACGAGCAGTACTTC.

This sequence joins TRBV20-1 and TRBJ2-7, with D maybe TRBD1 (5 bases). CDR1 is DFQATT and CDR2 is SNEGSKA in the germline V gene (reference sequence). V dropped 6 bases and J dropped 3 bases, with 6 bases sitting between them. The CDR3 length is 10 residues. Written as DNA, the CDR3 is TGCAGTGCGGACAACTACGAGCAGTACTTC. As protein: CSADNYEQYF.

The chain links TRBV28 to TRBJ1-5, with 8 bases lining up with TRBD1. V shed 4 bases, J shed 0 bases, and the junction held 17 bases outside the gene matches. This CDR3 has 20 residues. Germline V lookup: CDR1 MDHEN, CDR2 SYDVKM. The CDR3 DNA reads TGTGCCAGCAGTTCGGGACTGCGGGGGACAGGAGATTATAGCAATCAGCCCCAGCATTTT. Amino acids: CASSSGLRGTGDYSNQPQHF.

The V and J genes are TRBV19 and TRBJ2-2; weak D call: TRBD1 (5 bases). The CDR3 runs to 12 residues. Trimming pared 4 bases from V and 5 bases from J, leaving 5 bases between. Per germline, CDR1 LNHDA and CDR2 SQIVND (reference sequence). In nucleotides, the CDR3 is TGTGCCAGTAGTACAGGGACCGGGGAGCTGTTTTTT. Translating it yields CASSTGTGELFF. The complete variable domain, with remaining parts taken from reference TRBV19 and TRBJ2-2, reads DGGITQSPKYLFRKEGQNVTLSCEQNLNHDAMYWYRQDPGQGLRLIYYSQIVNDFQKGDIAEGYSVSREKKESFPLTVTSAQKNPTAFYLCASSTGTGELFFGEGSRLTVL.

This chain links TRBV4-2 with TRBJ2-7; the D gene could be TRBD1 or TRBD2 (5 bases each). The CDR3 contains 15 residues. Trimming removed 3 bases from V and 4 bases from J, with 16 bases in between. Germline CDR1 reads LGHNA; CDR2 reads YNFKEQ. Written as DNA, the CDR3 is TGTGCCAGCAGCCATCCCCGGGACGAGGATTACGAGCAGTACTTC. It codes for CASSHPRDEDYEQYF.

CDR3 DNA sequence: TGCGCCAGCAGCCCCTCGGGATATTCCTTGGAGACCCAGTACTTC. Protein: CASSPSGYSLETQYF. The chain joins TRBV4-1 to TRBJ2-5, with D tentatively TRBD2 (5 bases). This CDR3 comprises 15 residues. Trimming stripped 4 bases from V and 5 bases from J, with 17 bases between. CDR1 and CDR2 (germline): MGHRA, YSYEKL.

The rearrangement uses TRBV7-9 and TRBJ2-1; D unresolved. The CDR3 runs 15 residues. The germline CDR1 and CDR2 sequences are SEHNR and FQNEAQ (reference sequence). With 0 bases removed from V and 2 bases from J, the gap between germline ends came to 8 bases. The CDR3 sequence: CASSLALGTYNEQFF. CDR3 in DNA: TGTGCCAGCAGCTTAGCCTTGGGGACCTACAATGAGCAGTTCTTC.

V gene TRBV2 combines with J gene TRBJ1-5; weak D call: TRBD1 (5 bases). V gave up 8 bases and J gave up 1 base, with 9 bases separating them. The CDR3 consists of 13 residues. CDR1 SNHLY and CDR2 FYNNEI come from the germline V gene. CDR3: CASGGGSNQPQHF. For the CDR3, the DNA is TGTGCCAGCGGGGGGGGGAGCAATCAGCCCCAGCATTTT.

Of note for this clone: Other DNA sequences of this sample code for an identical CDR3. The chain couples TRBV27 to TRBJ2-7; D unresolved. Between the trimmed V and J ends, which lost 4 bases and 2 bases, there was a span of 6 bases. The CDR3 has 12 amino acids. Looked up from germline, CDR1 is MNHEY and CDR2 is SMNVEV (reference sequence). The CDR3 DNA sequence: TGTGCCAGCAGTTCGCCGCCCTACGAGCAGTACTTC. Its translation is CASSSPPYEQYF.